Shown below are 23 T cell receptor beta chains from a single sample sequenced in a study of blood T cell repertoires in COVID-19. TCRdb's table, derived via immunoSEQ multiplex PCR, lists solely in-frame clones and lacks some. The sample lists 150,000 to 190,000 clones, approximately 80% occurring once. The specimen sequenced was peripheral blood. These receptors were taken from a man between 60 and 75 years old with acute or convalescent COVID-19.

The chain combines TRBV5-6 with TRBJ1-2, with a weak D call TRBD1 (6 bases). The V gene lost 4 bases and the J gene lost 4 bases, with 20 bases spanning the gap. Germline values: CDR1 SGHDT, CDR2 YYEEEE. The CDR3 is made up of 16 amino acids. The DNA of the CDR3 is TGTGCCAGCAGCCCCCCAACGACAGGAGACACCTATGGCTACACCTTC. The encoded protein is CASSPPTTGDTYGYTF.

V gene TRBV3-1 (or the pseudogene TRBV3-2) combines with J gene TRBJ2-7; 9 nucleotides match TRBD2. Germline CDR1 reads LGHDT; CDR2 reads YNNKEL (reference sequence). The CDR3 spans 18 residues. Trimming took 4 bases from V and 0 from J; bases not matched to a gene: 13. For the CDR3, the DNA is TGTGCCAGCAGCCCCCTGGGTAGCGGGGGTTTACCCTCCTACGAGCAGTACTTC. Protein product: CASSPLGSGGLPSYEQYF.

This clone was recorded a few times. This chain uses TRBV9 with TRBJ2-1; the match to TRBD2 covers 10 bases. Per the germline V gene, CDR1 is SGDLS and CDR2 is YYNGEE. V was clipped by 4 bases and J by 9 bases; unmatched bases: 10. The CDR3 has 15 residues. The CDR3 nucleotides read TGTGCCAGCAGCCCCCCCCTAGCGGGAGTCTGTGAGCAGTTCTTC. This gives the protein CASSPPLAGVCEQFF.

The chain uses TRBV5-3 and TRBJ1-5; 8 bases are shared with TRBD1. TRBV5-3 falls under the ORF class, with uncertain function. The CDR3 has 16 amino acids. V lost 4 bases and J lost 3; bases outside the gene matches: 9. This chain's CDR3 is CARSPHDRGVNQPQHF. CDR3 sequence (DNA): TGTGCCAGAAGCCCGCACGACAGGGGAGTCAATCAGCCCCAGCATTTT.

The chain carries TRBV7-8 and TRBJ1-3, with D hard to call. CDR1 is SGHVS and CDR2 is FQNEAQ in the germline V gene. The CDR3 consists of 13 residues. Trimming cost V 1 base and J 5 bases, with 6 bases left between them. The DNA for the CDR3 is TGTGCCAGCAGCTTAGGGGCGAGAAACACCATATATTTT. Protein sequence: CASSLGARNTIYF.

The chain couples TRBV7-2 to TRBJ1-2; D remains unclear. V lost 5 bases to trimming and J lost 3 bases, with 25 bases between them. Germline CDR1 SGHTA, CDR2 FQGNSA. CDR3 size: 18 residues. The CDR3 DNA reads TGTGCCAGCAGCCAGCGGGGAGTCACCCTCCAATCCCACTATGGCTACACCTTC. It translates to CASSQRGVTLQSHYGYTF.

The V gene is TRBV28, the J gene TRBJ1-1, with D possibly TRBD1 on 6 matching bases. Germline-derived CDR1 and CDR2 are MDHEN and SYDVKM. The V end was cut by 3 bases, the J end by 4 bases, with 12 bases between. The CDR3 runs to 14 residues. CDR3 loop: CASSFSTGSTEAFF. The CDR3, as DNA: TGTGCCAGCAGTTTTTCTACAGGGTCCACTGAAGCTTTCTTT. The whole variable domain, filled in from reference TRBV28 and TRBJ1-1, reads DVKVTQSSRYLVKRTGEKVFLECVQDMDHENMFWYRQDPGLGLRLIYFSYDVKMKEKGDIPEGYSVSREKKERFSLILESASTNQTSMYLCASSFSTGSTEAFFGQGTRLTVV.

CDR3 bases: TGTGCCAGCGGGTCGGGAGGGCAAGAGACCCAGTACTTC. Translation gives CASGSGGQETQYF. The V and J genes are TRBV28 and TRBJ2-5; 8 nucleotides match TRBD2. With 8 bases clipped from V and 2 bases from J, the junction kept 4 bases outside the gene matches. The CDR3 length is 13 residues. The germline CDR1 and CDR2 sequences are MDHEN and SYDVKM.

The genes are TRBV6-6 and TRBJ2-1; 14 bases fit TRBD2. CDR1 is MNHNY, CDR2 SVGAGI, per germline (reference sequence). This CDR3 comprises 15 residues. V lost 2 bases and J lost 8; bases outside the gene matches: 2. Here the CDR3 DNA reads TGTGCCAGCAGTTACATGGGACTAGCGGGAGATGAGCAGTTCTTC. As protein: CASSYMGLAGDEQFF.

This clone was observed once. The gene calls are TRBV2 and TRBJ2-5, with 7 bases lining up with TRBD1. Germline lookup yields CDR1 SNHLY and CDR2 FYNNEI. Germline trimming cut 10 bases from V and 4 bases from J; bases unmatched to any gene: 12. The CDR3 is made up of 14 amino acids. The CDR3 sequence: CATQNRGRRETQYF. The CDR3 DNA is TGTGCCACCCAAAACAGGGGAAGGAGAGAGACCCAGTACTTC.

The chain combines TRBV30 with TRBJ2-7; TRBD2 aligns across 7 bases. The CDR3 runs to 13 residues. Unmatched junction bases numbered 5, after V lost 3 bases and J lost 3 bases. The germline gives CDR1 GTSNPN, CDR2 SVGIG (reference sequence). In nucleotides, the CDR3 is TGTGCCTGGAGGAGTCGGGACTACTACGAGCAGTACTTC. Protein sequence: CAWRSRDYYEQYF.

The chain employs TRBV5-6 and TRBJ1-1, with D possibly being TRBD1 (5 bases). Looked up from germline, CDR1 is SGHDT and CDR2 is YYEEEE. Trimming pared 0 bases from V and 4 bases from J, leaving 13 bases between. There are 15 residues in the CDR3. CDR3 amino acids: CASSLAGTGGTEAFF. CDR3 coding DNA: TGTGCCAGCAGCTTGGCCGGCACGGGGGGCACTGAAGCTTTCTTT.

The chain employs TRBV18 and TRBJ2-4, with D possibly matching TRBD1 (5 bases). The CDR3 sequence is 15 residues long. The V end was cut by 0 bases, the J end by 6 bases, with 12 bases between. Per the germline V gene, CDR1 is KGHSH and CDR2 is LQKENI. CDR3 DNA: TGTGCCAGCTCACCACCGCACAGGTCCCCAAACATTCAGTACTTC. Encoded protein: CASSPPHRSPNIQYF.

A single count supports this clone. The chain links TRBV18 to TRBJ1-1, with 12 bases matching TRBD1. V shed 0 bases and J 5 bases; nucleotides not matched to a gene: 7. Germline CDR1 is KGHSH and CDR2 is LQKENI. The CDR3 length is 17 residues. The CDR3: CASSPPGTGGRGTEAFF. The CDR3 DNA reads as TGTGCCAGCTCACCACCGGGGACAGGGGGCCGAGGTACTGAAGCTTTCTTT.

The rearrangement joins TRBV9 to TRBJ2-7; D uncertain. The CDR3 spans 15 residues. The germline CDR1 and CDR2 sequences are SGDLS and YYNGEE. The V gene lost 0 bases and the J gene lost 4 bases, with 14 bases spanning the gap. CDR3 DNA: TGTGCCAGCAGCGTAGGCATACGACAACCTTACGAGCAGTACTTC. It specifies CASSVGIRQPYEQYF.

The chain couples TRBV15 to TRBJ2-1; D is perhaps TRBD2 (5 bases). The CDR3 is made up of 14 amino acids. V lost 1 base and J 4 bases, leaving 8 bases between the germline ends. Germline V gene sequence: CDR1 LNHNV, CDR2 YYDKDF (reference sequence). CDR3 sequence: CATSRAREYNEQFF. The CDR3 DNA reads TGTGCCACCAGCAGAGCGAGGGAATACAATGAGCAGTTCTTC. Full variable domain (missing parts from reference TRBV15 and TRBJ2-1): DAMVIQNPRYQVTQFGKPVTLSCSQTLNHNVMYWYQQKSSQAPKLLFHYYDKDFNNEADTPDNFQSRRPNTSFCFLDIRSPGLGDTAMYLCATSRAREYNEQFFGPGTRLTVL.

The rearrangement uses TRBV25-1 and TRBJ1-2; 7 bases match TRBD1. CDR1 is MGHDK, CDR2 SYGVNS, per germline. The CDR3 spans 13 residues. With 5 bases clipped from V and 2 bases from J, the junction kept 2 bases outside the gene matches. CDR3 in amino acids: CASSQGGNYGYTF. The CDR3 bases are TGTGCCAGCAGTCAGGGGGGCAACTATGGCTACACCTTC.

The chain carries TRBV25-1 and TRBJ1-6, with D maybe TRBD1 (5 bases). The CDR3 sequence is 14 residues long. The V and J ends lost 3 bases and 6 bases respectively, with 9 bases between them. The germline V gene has CDR1 MGHDK and CDR2 SYGVNS. The CDR3 region is CASSDRTSNSPLHF. CDR3 DNA sequence: TGTGCCAGCAGTGATCGGACATCTAATTCACCCCTCCACTTT.

The J gene is TRBJ1-4, the V gene TRBV3-1 (or the pseudogene TRBV3-2); D might be TRBD1 (5 bases). V gave up 3 bases and J gave up 5 bases, with 16 bases separating them. Germline V CDR1 and CDR2: LGHDT, YNNKEL (reference sequence). The CDR3 has 16 residues. CDR3 in DNA: TGTGCCAGCAGCCAGGACCCGGGGGGTCGGAATGAAAAACTGTTTTTT. The encoded protein is CASSQDPGGRNEKLFF.

The chain has TRBV6-2 or TRBV6-3 and TRBJ1-5; no reliable D call. Germline CDR1 is MNHEY and CDR2 is SVGEGT. V was shortened by 0 bases and J by 0 bases, with 6 bases between the two germline ends. The CDR3 spans 15 residues. CDR3 residues: CASSYSLHSNQPQHF. The CDR3 DNA is TGTGCCAGCAGTTACTCGTTACATAGCAATCAGCCCCAGCATTTT.

This clone was counted a few times. The CDR3 nucleotides read TGTGCCACCAGATTCTTGAGCACAGATACGCAGTATTTT. Residues: CATRFLSTDTQYF. The chain joins TRBV12-3 or TRBV12-4 to TRBJ2-3; D is unclear. The germline V and J ends were trimmed by 10 bases and 0 bases, with 11 bases remaining between them. This CDR3 has 13 amino acids.

This rearrangement joins TRBV2 to TRBJ2-7; 8 bases are shared with TRBD2. After removal of 5 bases from V and 6 bases from J, the junction contained 12 bases not matched to a gene. The CDR3 contains 15 residues. Germline CDR1 and CDR2: SNHLY and FYNNEI. The CDR3 coding sequence is TGTGCCAGCAGTCCTTCAGGTGCCGGGAGGGGCGAGCAGTACTTC. Translating it yields CASSPSGAGRGEQYF. The whole variable domain, remainder taken from reference TRBV2 and TRBJ2-7, is EPEVTQTPSHQVTQMGQEVILRCVPISNHLYFYWYRQILGQKVEFLVSFYNNEISEKSEIFDDQFSVERPDGSNFTLKIRSTKLEDSAMYFCASSPSGAGRGEQYFGPGTRLTVT.

Only a few counts were recorded for this clone. This chain joins TRBV2 and TRBJ2-1, with 10 bases aligning to TRBD2. The CDR3 runs to 13 residues. From germline, CDR1 is SNHLY and CDR2 FYNNEI. Losses at the gene ends were 11 bases for V and 7 bases for J; bases not matched to a gene: 8. This CDR3 is CAGGLAGENEQFF. CDR3 sequence (DNA): TGTGCCGGGGGCCTAGCGGGGGAGAATGAGCAGTTCTTC.